This entry features one TCR beta chain sequence. The sample comes from a study of blood T cell repertoires in COVID-19. Only in-frame clones appear in the TCRdb table, and some are missing; sequencing was by immunoSEQ multiplex PCR. The sample has some 200,000 clones, 94% seen once; the top ten hold 0.6% to 0.9%. This CDR3 is 16 amino acids long. Looked up from germline, CDR1 is LGHDT and CDR2 is YNNKEL (reference sequence). V lost 3 bases, J lost 1 base, and 6 bases stayed unmatched. The genes are TRBV3-1 (or the pseudogene TRBV3-2) and TRBJ2-1; 7 bases align to TRBD2. The receptor's source is a man under 40 with COVID-19, enrolled during active disease. Sequencing input: peripheral blood. CDR3 bases: TGTGCCAGCAGCCATGAGAGCGGGGTGTCCTACAATGAGCAGTTCTTC. Encoded protein: CASSHESGVSYNEQFF.